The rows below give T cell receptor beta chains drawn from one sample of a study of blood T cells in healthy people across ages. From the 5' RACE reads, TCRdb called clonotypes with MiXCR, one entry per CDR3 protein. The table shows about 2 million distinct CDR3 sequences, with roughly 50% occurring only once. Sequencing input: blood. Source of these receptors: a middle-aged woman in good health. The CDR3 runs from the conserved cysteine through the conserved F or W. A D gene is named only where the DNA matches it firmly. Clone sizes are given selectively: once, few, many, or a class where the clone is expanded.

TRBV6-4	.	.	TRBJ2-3	CASRQDSTDTQYF	TGTGCCAGCAGACAGGACAGCACAGATACGCAGTATTTT
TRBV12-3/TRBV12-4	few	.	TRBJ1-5	CASSLGLQGQPQHF	TGTGCCAGCAGTTTAGGACTGCAGGGGCAGCCCCAGCATTTT
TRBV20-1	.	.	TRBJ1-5	CSARLGKYNQPQHF	TGCAGTGCTAGATTGGGGAAATACAATCAGCCCCAGCATTTT
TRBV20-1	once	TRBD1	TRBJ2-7	CSARSDRVIEQYF	TGCAGTGCTAGATCGGACAGGGTCATCGAGCAGTACTTC
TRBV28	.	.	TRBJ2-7	CASRRGPSATYEQYF	TGTGCCAGCAGAAGGGGACCCTCCGCAACCTACGAGCAGTACTTC
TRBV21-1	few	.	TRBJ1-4	CASRIQDSEKLFF	TGTGCCAGCAGGATACAAGACAGTGAAAAGCTGTTTTTT
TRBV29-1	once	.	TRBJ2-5	CSVGGPRGQYF	TGCAGCGTCGGTGGGCCCCGCGGGCAGTACTTC
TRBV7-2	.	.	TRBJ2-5	CASSPRVSASRPETQYF	TGTGCCAGCAGCCCCCGTGTGTCGGCCTCGCGACCAGAGACCCAGTACTTC
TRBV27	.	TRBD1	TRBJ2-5	CASSLRQGALEAQYF	TGTGCCAGCAGCCTTAGACAGGGGGCTTTAGAGGCCCAGTACTTC
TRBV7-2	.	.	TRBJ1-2	CASSSLRQGAGRYGYTF	TGTGCCAGCAGCTCCCTACGGCAGGGAGCGGGACGGTACGGCTACACCTTC
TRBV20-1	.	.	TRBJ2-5	CSARVPGGAGREQYF	TGCAGTGCTAGAGTGCCTGGGGGGGCGGGTCGAGAGCAGTACTTC
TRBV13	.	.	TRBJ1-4	CASSLPGSNEKLFF	TGTGCCAGCAGCTTACCAGGGTCTAATGAAAAACTGTTTTTT
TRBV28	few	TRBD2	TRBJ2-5	CASSFLSGGAETQYF	TGTGCCAGCAGTTTCCTTAGCGGGGGGGCGGAGACCCAGTACTTC
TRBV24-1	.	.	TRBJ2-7	CATGDGGEYEQYF	TGTGCCACCGGTGATGGAGGGGAGTACGAGCAGTACTTC
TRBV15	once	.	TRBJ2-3	CATSSIEEGRDTDTQYF	TGTGCCACCAGCAGTATCGAGGAGGGACGGGACACAGATACGCAGTATTTT
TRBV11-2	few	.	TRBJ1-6	CASSGGAWVSPLHF	TGTGCCAGCAGCGGGGGGGCCTGGGTTTCACCCCTCCACTTT
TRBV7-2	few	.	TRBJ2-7	CASSLIVGNPEQYF	TGTGCCAGCAGCTTAATCGTCGGCAACCCCGAGCAGTACTTC
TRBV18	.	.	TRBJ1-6	CASSHTSVPLHF	TGTGCCAGCTCACACACCAGCGTTCCCCTCCACTTT